This TCR beta chain was found in a study of CD8 T cells in ankylosing spondylitis. Findings of the study overall: Disease-linked clones were reportedly significantly enriched in matched ankylosing spondylitis synovial fluid. A TCR beta motif of under 10 highly homologous variants appeared characteristic of ankylosing spondylitis blood. There were earlier reports of some motif variants in reactive arthritis synovial fluid and blood. Clones that were linked to disease were CD8+ and were relatively rare in peripheral blood.

The CDR3 sequence is 15 residues long. Trimming cost V 1 base and J 1 base, with 14 bases left between them. The germline V gene has CDR1 DFQATT and CDR2 SNEGSKA (reference sequence). Generation of TCR beta libraries employed quantitative 5'-RACE incorporating molecular barcodes. TCRdb redid the calling of the 5' RACE reads with MiXCR, one entry per CDR3 protein. This sample has more than 300,000 distinct CDR3 sequences, with 7% to 9% found just once. This clonotype turned up a few times. Antigen unknown. The V call is TRBV20-1, the J call TRBJ2-7; D is tentatively TRBD1 or TRBD2 (5 bases each). The TCR was taken from a male donor with ankylosing spondylitis. Sequencing was performed on blood, either unsorted or a sorted T cell fraction (not recorded which). The CDR3 DNA is TGCAGTGCTAGAGTCCCGGGACGGACATCCTACGAGCAGTACTTC. Protein product: CSARVPGRTSYEQYF.